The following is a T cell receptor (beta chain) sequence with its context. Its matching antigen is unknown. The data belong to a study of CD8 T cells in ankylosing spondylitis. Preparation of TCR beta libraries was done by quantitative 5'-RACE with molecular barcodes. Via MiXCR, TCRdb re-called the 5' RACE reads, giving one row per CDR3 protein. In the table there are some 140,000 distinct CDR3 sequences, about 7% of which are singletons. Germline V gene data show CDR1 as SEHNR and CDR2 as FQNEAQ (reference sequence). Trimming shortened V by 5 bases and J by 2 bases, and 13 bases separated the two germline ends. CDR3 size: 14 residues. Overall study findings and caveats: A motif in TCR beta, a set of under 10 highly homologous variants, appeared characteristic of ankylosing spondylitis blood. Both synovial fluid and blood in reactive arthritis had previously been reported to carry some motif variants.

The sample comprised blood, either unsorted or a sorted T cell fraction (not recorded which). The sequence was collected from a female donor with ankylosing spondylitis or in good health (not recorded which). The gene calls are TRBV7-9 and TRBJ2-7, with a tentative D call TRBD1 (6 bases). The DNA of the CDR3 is TGTGCCAGCAGCCTGGACAGTACGGCCTACGAGCAGTACTTC. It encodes CASSLDSTAYEQYF.